This T cell receptor beta chain originates from a study of blood T cell repertoires in COVID-19. Germline trimming cut 6 bases from V and 5 bases from J; bases unmatched to any gene: 6. The CDR3 is 13 residues long. Germline loops: CDR1 MNHEY, CDR2 SVGEGT. TCRdb keeps only in-frame clones here, not all; method: immunoSEQ multiplex PCR. The repertoire holds 150,000 to 200,000 clones, with more than 75% as singletons. This rearrangement joins TRBV6-2 or TRBV6-3 to TRBJ1-2; 7 bases align to TRBD1. This receptor was obtained from a man in his fifties or sixties who had recovered from COVID-19. The sample taken for sequencing was peripheral blood. The CDR3 nucleotides are TGTGCCAGCAGCCTCGGGACAGTTTATGGCTACACCTTC. This sequence encodes CASSLGTVYGYTF.